Below are 23 T cell receptor beta chains sequenced from a single sample in a study of blood T cell repertoires in COVID-19. The protocol was immunoSEQ multiplex PCR, while the TCRdb copy is restricted to in-frame clones and leaves out a portion. The table records 390,000 or so clones, more than 75% of them present only once. The sample comprised peripheral blood. These receptor sequences come from a woman aged 25 to 39 with COVID-19, enrolled during active disease.

The rearrangement uses TRBV5-4 and TRBJ2-5; D is uncertain. In germline, CDR1 is SGHNT, CDR2 YYREEE (reference sequence). V lost 4 bases to trimming and J lost 3 bases, with 10 bases between them. The CDR3 extends over 13 amino acids. The CDR3 sequence: CASSQDIEETQYF. DNA for the CDR3: TGTGCCAGCAGCCAAGACATAGAAGAGACCCAGTACTTC.

V is TRBV7-2 and J is TRBJ2-7, with D hard to call. Germline-derived CDR1 and CDR2 are SGHTA and FQGNSA. With 4 bases removed from V and 4 bases from J, the gap between germline ends came to 11 bases. CDR3 length: 13 amino acids. The CDR3 region is CASSSRLLYEQYF. The CDR3 nucleotides are TGTGCCAGCAGCTCTCGACTGCTTTACGAGCAGTACTTC.

J is TRBJ2-6 and V is TRBV21-1; TRBD2 was called by the table and not checked on the DNA. TRBV21-1 is noted as a pseudogene. The CDR3 spans 17 residues. This CDR3 reads CASRTPRASSGANVLTF. The CDR3 DNA is TGTGCCAGCAGAACCCCGAGGGCTTCGTCCGGGGCCAACGTCCTGACTTTC.

V and J are TRBV30 and TRBJ1-4; tentative D call: TRBD1 (6 bases). The V end lost 6 bases, the J end lost 7 bases, and 18 bases lay between the germline ends. The CDR3 is 14 residues long. Germline CDR1 is GTSNPN and CDR2 is SVGIG (reference sequence). The CDR3 region is CACSSGGRGEKLFF. The CDR3 nucleotides are TGTGCCTGTTCCAGCGGGGGGCGCGGTGAAAAACTGTTTTTT.

The chain has TRBV6-2 or TRBV6-3 and TRBJ2-5, with a weak D call TRBD1 (7 bases). This CDR3 comprises 11 residues. CDR1 is MNHEY and CDR2 is SVGEGT in the germline V gene. Trimming removed 5 bases from V and 14 bases from J, with 15 bases in between. CDR3 nucleotide sequence: TGTGCCAGCAGTGACAGGGACTTTCTATACTTC. Its protein product is CASSDRDFLYF.

The gene calls are TRBV27 and TRBJ2-2, with D perhaps TRBD2 (6 bases). From germline, CDR1 is MNHEY and CDR2 SMNVEV (reference sequence). The CDR3 totals 13 residues. Deletions cut 5 bases from V and 7 bases from J, with 11 bases between. CDR3 nucleotides: TGTGCCAGCAGTAGGGGACTGTTCGGGGAGCTGTTTTTT. It yields the protein CASSRGLFGELFF.

The rearrangement joins TRBV15 to TRBJ1-2, with TRBD1 matching over 9 bases. Looked up from germline, CDR1 is LNHNV and CDR2 is YYDKDF (reference sequence). This CDR3 has 16 residues. J gave up 3 bases and V 5 bases, and 10 bases lay outside the gene matches. CDR3 loop: CATSGPAGTGYYGYTF. DNA for the CDR3: TGTGCCACCAGCGGACCCGCCGGGACAGGGTACTATGGCTACACCTTC.

The V and J genes are TRBV6-5 and TRBJ2-3, with 11 positions matching TRBD2. This CDR3 spans 15 amino acids. The ends lost 7 bases at V and 5 bases at J; junction bases unmatched: 8. Germline V lookup: CDR1 MNHEY, CDR2 SVGAGI. In nucleotides, the CDR3 is TGTGCCAGCAAGGTTAGCGGGAGGGCCATAGATACGCAGTATTTT. Protein product: CASKVSGRAIDTQYF.

The genes are TRBV3-1 (or the pseudogene TRBV3-2) and TRBJ2-3, with TRBD2 matching 8 bases. The CDR3 loop spans 13 amino acids. V trimming: 3 bases; J trimming: 10 bases; junction bases outside the gene matches: 6. CDR1 LGHDT and CDR2 YNNKEL come from the germline V gene (reference sequence). The CDR3 sequence: CASSQAGLAPQYF. The CDR3 DNA reads as TGTGCCAGCAGCCAGGCCGGACTAGCACCGCAGTATTTT.

V gene TRBV19 combines with J gene TRBJ2-3; tentatively, D is TRBD2 (6 bases). V was clipped by 3 bases and J by 4 bases, with 14 bases between them. This CDR3 has 15 amino acids. From germline, CDR1 is LNHDA and CDR2 SQIVND (reference sequence). Written as DNA, the CDR3 is TGTGCCAGTAGTATGGAGGGATCCACGGCAGATACGCAGTATTTT. Translation gives CASSMEGSTADTQYF.

The chain uses TRBV6-5 and TRBJ2-7; 9 nucleotides align to TRBD1. The CDR3 covers 16 residues. The V gene's germline CDR1 is MNHEY and CDR2 SVGAGI. V was pared by 4 bases and J by 3 bases, with 10 bases of the junction left unmatched. The CDR3 DNA is TGTGCCAGCAGTTGGGGGAGGGACAGGGCCCTCTACGAGCAGTACTTC. Amino acid sequence: CASSWGRDRALYEQYF.

The chain employs TRBV5-1 and TRBJ2-1; TRBD1 aligns across 8 bases. The CDR3 consists of 14 residues. Trimming took 2 bases from V and 7 from J; bases not matched to a gene: 5. From germline, CDR1 is SGHRS and CDR2 YFSETQ. CDR3 residues: CASSFGQGWNEQFF. The CDR3 coding sequence is TGCGCCAGCAGCTTCGGACAGGGCTGGAATGAGCAGTTCTTC.

This chain joins TRBV2 and TRBJ2-1, with D unresolved. Deletions cut 4 bases from V and 2 bases from J, with 12 bases between. There are 15 residues in the CDR3. Germline V gene lookup returns CDR1 SNHLY and CDR2 FYNNEI. The CDR3 bases are TGTGCCAGCAGTGTAGAGGCAGTCACCTACAATGAGCAGTTCTTC. Residues: CASSVEAVTYNEQFF.

The chain employs TRBV14 and TRBJ1-1; D unclear. V lost 3 bases to trimming and J lost 4 bases, with 12 bases between them. Per the germline V gene, CDR1 is SGHDN and CDR2 is FVKESK. The CDR3 sequence is 14 residues long. CDR3 sequence: CASSHLSHGTEAFF. The CDR3 region has the DNA TGTGCCAGCAGCCACCTCTCTCACGGCACTGAAGCTTTCTTT.

The V and J genes are TRBV7-2 and TRBJ2-3; D unclear. V was trimmed by 6 bases and J by 0 bases, leaving 4 bases between them. There are 12 residues in the CDR3. CDR1 is SGHTA and CDR2 is FQGNSA in the germline V gene. The CDR3 here is CASRQSTDTQYF. CDR3 in DNA: TGTGCCAGCAGACAGAGCACAGATACGCAGTATTTT.

This clone was seen more than once but under ten times. V gene TRBV10-1 combines with J gene TRBJ2-7; no clear D. V lost 0 bases and J 0 bases, leaving 6 bases between the germline ends. CDR3 length: 14 amino acids. Germline assignment: CDR1 WNHNN and CDR2 SYGVQD (reference sequence). CDR3 region: CASSESPVSYEQYF. DNA of the CDR3: TGCGCCAGCAGTGAGTCTCCTGTCTCCTACGAGCAGTACTTC.

This rearrangement joins TRBV6-5 to TRBJ2-7; D might be TRBD1 (6 bases). This CDR3 has 15 amino acids. Between the trimmed V and J ends, which lost 4 bases and 3 bases, there was a span of 16 bases. The germline V gene has CDR1 MNHEY and CDR2 SVGAGI. The CDR3 coding sequence is TGTGCCAGCAGTTTGACAGGAAAGGGGATCTACGAGCAGTACTTC. Translation: CASSLTGKGIYEQYF.

The chain uses TRBV9 and TRBJ2-1, with 10 bases aligning to TRBD2. The CDR3 runs 13 residues. CDR1 and CDR2 from the germline V gene are SGDLS and YYNGEE. J gave up 5 bases and V 6 bases, and 2 bases lay outside the gene matches. The CDR3 bases are TGTGCCAGCACCGGACTAGCGGACAATGAGCAGTTCTTC. Its protein is CASTGLADNEQFF.

The rearrangement links TRBV29-1 to TRBJ1-2; perhaps TRBD1 as D (5 bases). V gave up 0 bases and J gave up 5 bases, with 13 bases separating them. Germline CDR1 SQVTM, CDR2 ANQGSEA. The CDR3 loop spans 14 amino acids. CDR3 region: CSVEDRGSWYGYTF. CDR3 sequence (DNA): TGCAGCGTTGAAGATCGGGGGAGCTGGTATGGCTACACCTTC.

The chain employs TRBV30 and TRBJ2-2; D ambiguous. Germline V gene sequence: CDR1 GTSNPN, CDR2 SVGIG (reference sequence). CDR3 size: 15 residues. The ends were cut back, 4 bases at V and 2 bases at J, with 14 bases in the middle. The CDR3 here is CAWISAGVNTGELFF. CDR3 nucleotides: TGTGCCTGGATTTCGGCAGGTGTCAACACCGGGGAGCTGTTTTTT. The whole variable domain, filled in from reference TRBV30 and TRBJ2-2, reads SQTIHQWPATLVQPVGSPLSLECTVEGTSNPNLYWYRQAAGRGLQLLFYSVGIGQISSEVPQNLSASRPQDRQFILSSKKLLLSDSGFYLCAWISAGVNTGELFFGEGSRLTVL.

The CDR3 loop is CAWSVRGTGDSPLHF. DNA for the CDR3: TGTGCCTGGAGTGTACGAGGGACAGGAGATTCACCCCTCCACTTT. The gene calls are TRBV30 and TRBJ1-6; TRBD1 aligns across 8 bases. The length of the CDR3 is 15 residues. Germline V gives CDR1 GTSNPN, CDR2 SVGIG (reference sequence). Trimming removed 0 bases from V and 8 bases from J; junction bases left unmatched: 6. Based on the CDR3 plus reference TRBV30 and TRBJ1-6, the full variable domain is SQTIHQWPATLVQPVGSPLSLECTVEGTSNPNLYWYRQAAGRGLQLLFYSVGIGQISSEVPQNLSASRPQDRQFILSSKKLLLSDSGFYLCAWSVRGTGDSPLHFGNGTRLTVT.

V is TRBV4-1 and J is TRBJ1-2; D is uncertain. CDR3 length equals 13 residues. Trimming pared 0 bases from V and 4 bases from J, leaving 6 bases between. CDR1 MGHRA and CDR2 YSYEKL come from the germline V gene. The CDR3 sequence is CASSQDPVYGYTF. The DNA for the CDR3 is TGCGCCAGCAGCCAAGACCCAGTCTATGGCTACACCTTC.

CDR3 loop: CASTSLMGQGDEQFF. Here the CDR3 DNA reads TGTGCCAGTACCTCCCTTATGGGACAGGGTGATGAGCAGTTCTTC. J is TRBJ2-1 and V is TRBV19; 9 nucleotides line up with TRBD1. V shed 7 bases and J 8 bases; nucleotides not matched to a gene: 12. Germline CDR1 is LNHDA and CDR2 is SQIVND (reference sequence). The CDR3 is 15 residues long.